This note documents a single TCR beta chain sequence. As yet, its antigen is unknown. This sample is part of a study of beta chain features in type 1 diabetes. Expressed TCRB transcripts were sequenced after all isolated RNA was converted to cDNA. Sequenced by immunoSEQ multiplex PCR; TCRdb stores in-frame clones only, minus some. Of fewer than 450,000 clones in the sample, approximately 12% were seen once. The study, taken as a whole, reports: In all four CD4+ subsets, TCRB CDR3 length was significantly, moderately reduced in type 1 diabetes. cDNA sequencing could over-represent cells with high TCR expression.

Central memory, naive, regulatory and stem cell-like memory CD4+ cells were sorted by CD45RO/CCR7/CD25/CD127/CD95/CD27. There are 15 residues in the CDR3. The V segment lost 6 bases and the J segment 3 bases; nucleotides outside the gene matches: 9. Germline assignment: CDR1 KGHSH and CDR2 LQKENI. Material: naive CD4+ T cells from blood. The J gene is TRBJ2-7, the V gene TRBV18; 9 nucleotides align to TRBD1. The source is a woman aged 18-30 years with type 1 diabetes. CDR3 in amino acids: CASSPGTGRSYEQYV. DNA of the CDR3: TGTGCCAGCTCCCCAGGGACAGGGAGAAGCTACGAGCAGTACGTC.